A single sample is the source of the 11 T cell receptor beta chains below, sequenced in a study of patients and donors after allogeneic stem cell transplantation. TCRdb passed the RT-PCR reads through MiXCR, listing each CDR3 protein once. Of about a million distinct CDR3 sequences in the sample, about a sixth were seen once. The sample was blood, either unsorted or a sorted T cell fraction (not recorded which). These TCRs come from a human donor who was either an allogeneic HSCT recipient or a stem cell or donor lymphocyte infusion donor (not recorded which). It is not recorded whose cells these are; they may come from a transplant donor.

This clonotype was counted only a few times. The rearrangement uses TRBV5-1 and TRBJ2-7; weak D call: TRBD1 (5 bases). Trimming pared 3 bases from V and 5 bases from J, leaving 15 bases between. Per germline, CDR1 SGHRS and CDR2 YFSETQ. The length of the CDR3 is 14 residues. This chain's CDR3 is CASSSLDRLHEQYF. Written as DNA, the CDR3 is TGCGCCAGCAGCTCCTTAGACAGATTGCACGAGCAGTACTTC.

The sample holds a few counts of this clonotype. This CDR3 is CASSQGGSLSEAFF. CDR3 in DNA: TGTGCCAGCAGCCAAGGCGGGAGCCTCTCTGAAGCTTTCTTT. This chain joins TRBV4-2 and TRBJ1-1; D is uncertain. The V and J ends lost 1 base and 6 bases respectively, with 12 bases between them. This CDR3 has 14 amino acids. Germline assignment: CDR1 LGHNA and CDR2 YNFKEQ.

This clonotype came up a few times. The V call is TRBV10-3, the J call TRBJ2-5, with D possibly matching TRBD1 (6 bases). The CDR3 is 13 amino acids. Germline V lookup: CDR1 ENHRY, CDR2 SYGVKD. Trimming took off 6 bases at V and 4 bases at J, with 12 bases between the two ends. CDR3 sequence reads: CAIRNRDRETQYF. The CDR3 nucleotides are TGTGCCATCAGGAACAGGGATAGAGAGACCCAGTACTTC.

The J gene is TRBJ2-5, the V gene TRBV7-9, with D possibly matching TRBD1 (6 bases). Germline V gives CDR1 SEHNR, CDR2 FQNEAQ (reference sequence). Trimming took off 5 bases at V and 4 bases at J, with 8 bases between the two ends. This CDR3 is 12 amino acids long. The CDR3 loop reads CASSKDRETQYF. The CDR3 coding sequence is TGTGCCAGCAGCAAGGACAGAGAGACCCAGTACTTC. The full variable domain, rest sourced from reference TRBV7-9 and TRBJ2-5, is DTGVSQNPRHKITKRGQNVTFRCDPISEHNRLYWYRQTLGQGPEFLTYFQNEAQLEKSRLLSDRFSAERPKGSFSTLEIQRTEQGDSAMYLCASSKDRETQYFGPGTRLLVL.

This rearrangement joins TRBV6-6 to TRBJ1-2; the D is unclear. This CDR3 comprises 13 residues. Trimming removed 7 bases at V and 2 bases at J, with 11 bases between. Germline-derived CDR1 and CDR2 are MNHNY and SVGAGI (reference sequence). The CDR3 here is CASIPGGNYGYTF. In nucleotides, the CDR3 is TGTGCCAGCATCCCCGGCGGCAACTATGGCTACACCTTC.

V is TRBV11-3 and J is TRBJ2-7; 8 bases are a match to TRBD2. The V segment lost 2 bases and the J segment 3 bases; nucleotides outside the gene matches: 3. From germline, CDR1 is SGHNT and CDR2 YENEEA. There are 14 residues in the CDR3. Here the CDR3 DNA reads TGTGCCAGCAGCTTACCGGGACTAGACTACGAGCAGTACTTC. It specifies CASSLPGLDYEQYF.

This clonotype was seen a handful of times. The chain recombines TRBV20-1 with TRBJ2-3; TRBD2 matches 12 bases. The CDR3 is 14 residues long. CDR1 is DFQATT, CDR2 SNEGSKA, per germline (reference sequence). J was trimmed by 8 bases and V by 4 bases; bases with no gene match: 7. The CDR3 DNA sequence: TGCAGTGCTACGGGTGCTAGCGGGGGGGTTACGCAGTATTTT. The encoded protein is CSATGASGGVTQYF.

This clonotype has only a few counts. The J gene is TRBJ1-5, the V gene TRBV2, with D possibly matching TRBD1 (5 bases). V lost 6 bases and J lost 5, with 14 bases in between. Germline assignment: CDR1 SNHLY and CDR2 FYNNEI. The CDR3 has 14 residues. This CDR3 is CASSLTGDHQPQHF. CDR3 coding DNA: TGTGCCAGCAGCCTCACAGGAGATCATCAGCCCCAGCATTTT.

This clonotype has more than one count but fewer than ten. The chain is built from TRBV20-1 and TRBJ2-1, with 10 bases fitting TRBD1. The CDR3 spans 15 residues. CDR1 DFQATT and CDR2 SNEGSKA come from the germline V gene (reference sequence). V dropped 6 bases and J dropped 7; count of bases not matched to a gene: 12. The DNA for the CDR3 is TGCAGTGCCCCGCCGGACAGGGGGTTGGGTAATGAGCAGTTCTTC. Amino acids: CSAPPDRGLGNEQFF.

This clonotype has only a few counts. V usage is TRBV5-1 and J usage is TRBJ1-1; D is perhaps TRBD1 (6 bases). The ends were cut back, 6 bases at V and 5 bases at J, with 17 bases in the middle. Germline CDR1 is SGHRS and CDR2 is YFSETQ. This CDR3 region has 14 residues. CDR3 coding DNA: TGCGCCAGCACCTACTCCAGGGGTCAGACTGAAGCTTTCTTT. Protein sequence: CASTYSRGQTEAFF.

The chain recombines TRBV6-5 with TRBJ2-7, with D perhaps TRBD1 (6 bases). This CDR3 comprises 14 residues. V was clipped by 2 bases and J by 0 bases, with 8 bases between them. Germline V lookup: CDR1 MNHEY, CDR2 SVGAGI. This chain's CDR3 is CASSYTDSSYEQYF. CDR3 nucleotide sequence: TGTGCCAGCAGTTACACGGACAGCTCCTACGAGCAGTACTTC.